This T cell receptor (beta chain) stems from a study of cytomegalovirus exposure and HLA in healthy donors. Study results and caveats: For TCR beta chains, V- and J-gene trimming was later linked to a missense DCLRE1C variant. Some TCR beta chains (over 150 of them) were listed as cytomegalovirus-associated.

Researchers ran the PCR with 60 Vbeta and 13 Jbeta primers. Measured with immunoSEQ multiplex PCR; TCRdb has only the in-frame clones, and not every one. Of 100,000 to 150,000 clones in the sample, 81% are singletons; the top ten hold 1.8%. With regard to this clone: The antigen is unknown.

Regarding donors, all were healthy bone marrow donors. J was trimmed by 7 bases and V by 4 bases; bases with no gene match: 9. CDR1 is SGHRS and CDR2 is YFSETQ in the germline V gene. This CDR3 has 15 residues. The genes are TRBV5-1 and TRBJ2-1; TRBD1 aligns across 9 bases. The sequence was obtained from a man younger than 30 in good health and CMV-seronegative. The sample consisted of PBMCs. The CDR3 protein is CASSADRGSPNEQFF. DNA for the CDR3: TGCGCCAGCAGCGCTGACAGGGGGAGTCCAAATGAGCAGTTCTTC.